This note documents a single T cell receptor beta chain sequence. Its antigen is as yet unknown. This sample is drawn from a study of T-cell reconstitution after alpha-beta-depleted transplantation in children. Unique molecular identifiers tagged the TCRbeta library. Via MiXCR, TCRdb re-called the PCR reads, giving one row per CDR3 protein. The top ten hold 36% of the sample, which has a few hundred thousand distinct CDR3 sequences, roughly 27% seen once. Trimming stripped 3 bases from V and 5 bases from J, with 20 bases between. Germline CDR1 LNHDA, CDR2 SQIVND (reference sequence). This CDR3 is built from 17 residues. General study results and limits: Recipient T cells and thymic progenitors that survived gave rise to the high TCRbeta diversity observed at day 60 in some patients. In patients about two months after transplant, alpha-beta T cells reportedly arose from several hundred expanded graft clones.

V and J are TRBV19 and TRBJ1-5; tentatively, D is TRBD1 (5 bases). Sequenced material: PBMCs, taken before TCRalphabeta/CD19-depleted stem cell transplant. This TCR was sampled from a boy in the first two years of life with Wiskott-Aldrich syndrome, due to receive a stem cell transplant. The CDR3 spells CASSIPGGGSGYQPQHF. CDR3 in DNA: TGTGCCAGTAGTATTCCGGGTGGGGGTAGCGGATATCAGCCCCAGCATTTT.